A selection of T cell receptor beta chains follows, all from one sample in a study of shared clonotypes between healthy human individuals. Assay used: immunoSEQ multiplex PCR; TCRdb lists only in-frame clones, some missing. Here the sample spans about 680,000 clones, around 92% being singletons. Sequencing was performed on naive CD8+ T cells sorted from blood. These receptor sequences come from a man aged 25-40 years in good health. Each CDR3 is given with its conserved first and last residue. A D gene is named only where the DNA matches it firmly. Clone sizes are given selectively: once, few, many, or a class where the clone is expanded.

J gene: TRBJ1-1; clone size: -; V gene: TRBV7-8; D gene: TRBD1; CDR3 protein: CASSLAGTGVNTEAFF; CDR3 DNA: TGTGCCAGCAGCTTAGCCGGGACAGGGGTAAACACTGAAGCTTTCTTT
J gene: TRBJ1-5; clone size: -; V gene: TRBV7-9; D gene: -; CDR3 protein: CASQGQGIRQPQHF; CDR3 DNA: TGTGCCAGCCAAGGGCAGGGGATTAGACAGCCCCAGCATTTT
J gene: TRBJ2-7; clone size: -; V gene: TRBV11-2; D gene: -; CDR3 protein: CASSPQITYEQYF; CDR3 DNA: TGTGCCAGCAGCCCACAGATTACCTACGAGCAGTACTTC
J gene: TRBJ1-1; clone size: -; V gene: TRBV29-1; D gene: TRBD1; CDR3 protein: CSVLGGQGSRPDTEAFF; CDR3 DNA: TGCAGCGTTTTGGGGGGACAGGGGAGTAGGCCTGACACTGAAGCTTTCTTT
J gene: TRBJ2-7; clone size: -; V gene: TRBV11-2; D gene: -; CDR3 protein: CASSLVTSSYEQYF; CDR3 DNA: TGTGCCAGCAGCTTAGTGACTAGCTCCTACGAGCAGTACTTC
J gene: TRBJ2-7; clone size: -; V gene: TRBV5-4; D gene: TRBD2; CDR3 protein: CASSLWGGLADREQYF; CDR3 DNA: TGTGCCAGCAGCTTGTGGGGAGGACTAGCGGACCGGGAGCAGTACTTC
J gene: TRBJ2-7; clone size: -; V gene: TRBV28; D gene: TRBD1; CDR3 protein: CASSYRDSSSYEQYF; CDR3 DNA: TGTGCCAGCAGTTACCGGGACAGTAGCTCCTACGAGCAGTACTTC
J gene: TRBJ1-5; clone size: -; V gene: TRBV25-1; D gene: -; CDR3 protein: CASSEGPNQPQHF; CDR3 DNA: TGTGCCAGCAGTGAAGGCCCAAATCAGCCCCAGCATTTT
J gene: TRBJ2-7; clone size: -; V gene: TRBV15; D gene: TRBD2; CDR3 protein: CATSRDRGGEDEQYF; CDR3 DNA: TGTGCCACCAGCAGAGATCGGGGAGGGGAGGACGAGCAGTACTTC
J gene: TRBJ2-3; clone size: -; V gene: TRBV6-5; D gene: -; CDR3 protein: CASSYSGPDTQYF; CDR3 DNA: TGTGCCAGCAGTTACTCAGGGCCAGATACGCAGTATTTT
J gene: TRBJ2-7; clone size: -; V gene: TRBV5-6; D gene: TRBD2; CDR3 protein: CASSLGTSGYPYEQYF; CDR3 DNA: TGTGCCAGCAGCCTCGGGACTAGCGGGTACCCCTACGAGCAGTACTTC
J gene: TRBJ2-1; clone size: -; V gene: TRBV15; D gene: -; CDR3 protein: CATSGGPYNEQFF; CDR3 DNA: TGTGCCACGTCCGGGGGACCCTACAATGAGCAGTTCTTC
J gene: TRBJ2-7; clone size: once; V gene: TRBV28; D gene: -; CDR3 protein: CASSLSFSSYEQYF; CDR3 DNA: TGTGCCAGCAGTTTAAGTTTTAGCTCCTACGAGCAGTACTTC
J gene: TRBJ1-4; clone size: -; V gene: TRBV7-9; D gene: -; CDR3 protein: CASTDAQGPNEKLFF; CDR3 DNA: TGTGCCAGCACCGATGCCCAGGGGCCGAATGAAAAACTGTTTTTT
J gene: TRBJ1-2; clone size: -; V gene: TRBV28; D gene: -; CDR3 protein: CASSLALFTGYTF; CDR3 DNA: TGTGCCAGCAGTTTGGCACTCTTCACGGGGTACACCTTC
J gene: TRBJ2-7; clone size: -; V gene: TRBV14; D gene: TRBD2; CDR3 protein: CASSKTSGGIYEQYF; CDR3 DNA: TGTGCCAGCAGCAAAACTAGCGGGGGGATCTACGAGCAGTACTTC
J gene: TRBJ1-1; clone size: once; V gene: TRBV15; D gene: -; CDR3 protein: CATSRYRDQSPEAFF; CDR3 DNA: TGTGCCACCAGCAGATATCGGGACCAATCGCCTGAAGCTTTCTTT
J gene: TRBJ2-3; clone size: -; V gene: TRBV11-2; D gene: -; CDR3 protein: CASSGFVFSTDTQYF; CDR3 DNA: TGTGCCAGCAGCGGATTTGTTTTTAGCACAGATACGCAGTATTTT
J gene: TRBJ2-1; clone size: -; V gene: TRBV4-1; D gene: TRBD1; CDR3 protein: CASSQEVRQGVVGNEQFF; CDR3 DNA: TGCGCCAGCAGCCAAGAAGTACGGCAGGGGGTGGTAGGCAATGAGCAGTTCTTC
J gene: TRBJ2-2; clone size: once; V gene: TRBV11-3; D gene: -; CDR3 protein: CASSLSPSRELFF; CDR3 DNA: TGTGCCAGCAGCTTATCCCCGAGCAGGGAGCTGTTTTTT
J gene: TRBJ1-2; clone size: -; V gene: TRBV10-2; D gene: -; CDR3 protein: CASSDDRNTNYGYTF; CDR3 DNA: TGCGCCAGCAGTGACGACAGAAATACTAACTATGGCTACACCTTC
J gene: TRBJ2-2; clone size: -; V gene: TRBV7-8; D gene: TRBD2; CDR3 protein: CASSLTGGPANTGELFF; CDR3 DNA: TGTGCCAGCAGCTTAACGGGAGGGCCCGCGAACACCGGGGAGCTGTTTTTT
J gene: TRBJ2-5; clone size: -; V gene: TRBV15; D gene: -; CDR3 protein: CATSRETGSEETQYF; CDR3 DNA: TGTGCCACCAGCAGGGAAACAGGATCGGAGGAGACCCAGTACTTC
J gene: TRBJ2-2; clone size: -; V gene: TRBV7-9; D gene: -; CDR3 protein: CASSPVRTGGGNTGELFF; CDR3 DNA: TGTGCCAGCAGCCCTGTTCGAACCGGAGGGGGCAACACCGGGGAGCTGTTTTTT
J gene: TRBJ2-7; clone size: once; V gene: TRBV27; D gene: TRBD1; CDR3 protein: CASSLYRGAHEQYF; CDR3 DNA: TGTGCCAGCAGTTTGTACAGGGGGGCCCACGAGCAGTACTTC
J gene: TRBJ2-3; clone size: -; V gene: TRBV10-1; D gene: TRBD2; CDR3 protein: CASSRTSSGDTQYF; CDR3 DNA: TGCGCCAGCAGCAGGACTAGTTCAGGCGATACGCAGTATTTT
J gene: TRBJ2-2; clone size: -; V gene: TRBV7-9; D gene: -; CDR3 protein: CASSPGITGELFF; CDR3 DNA: TGTGCCAGCAGCCCGGGAATTACCGGGGAGCTGTTTTTT
J gene: TRBJ2-5; clone size: -; V gene: TRBV10-3; D gene: -; CDR3 protein: CATSHREPQETQYF; CDR3 DNA: TGTGCCACCTCGCATAGGGAGCCCCAAGAGACCCAGTACTTC
J gene: TRBJ1-5; clone size: -; V gene: TRBV4-3; D gene: -; CDR3 protein: CASSQDFLGIQPQHF; CDR3 DNA: TGCGCCAGCAGCCAAGATTTTCTAGGGATTCAGCCCCAGCATTTT
J gene: TRBJ1-4; clone size: -; V gene: TRBV7-9; D gene: -; CDR3 protein: CASSLARGATNEKLFF; CDR3 DNA: TGTGCCAGCAGCTTAGCGCGGGGGGCAACTAATGAAAAACTGTTTTTT
J gene: TRBJ2-1; clone size: once; V gene: TRBV21-1; D gene: -; CDR3 protein: CASSKWDRGYNEQFF; CDR3 DNA: TGTGCCAGCAGCAAATGGGACAGGGGATACAATGAGCAGTTCTTC
J gene: TRBJ2-7; clone size: once; V gene: TRBV5-1; D gene: -; CDR3 protein: CASSLDGGEQYF; CDR3 DNA: TGCGCCAGCAGCTTGGATGGGGGCGAGCAGTACTTC
J gene: TRBJ2-5; clone size: once; V gene: TRBV10-3; D gene: TRBD1; CDR3 protein: CAIRSTGAHQETQYF; CDR3 DNA: TGTGCCATCAGAAGTACAGGGGCCCACCAAGAGACCCAGTACTTC
J gene: TRBJ2-1; clone size: -; V gene: TRBV6-6; D gene: -; CDR3 protein: CASRASNEQFF; CDR3 DNA: TGTGCCAGCAGAGCGTCAAATGAGCAGTTCTTC
J gene: TRBJ1-4; clone size: -; V gene: TRBV15; D gene: -; CDR3 protein: CATSRVEGTHNEKLFF; CDR3 DNA: TGTGCCACCAGCAGAGTAGAGGGAACCCATAATGAAAAACTGTTTTTT
J gene: TRBJ2-5; clone size: -; V gene: TRBV25-1; D gene: TRBD2; CDR3 protein: CASSPLAGELQETQYF; CDR3 DNA: TGTGCCAGCAGTCCTCTAGCGGGAGAGCTTCAAGAGACCCAGTACTTC
J gene: TRBJ2-7; clone size: -; V gene: TRBV6-1; D gene: -; CDR3 protein: CASSYRGEQYF; CDR3 DNA: TGTGCCAGCAGTTACCGGGGCGAGCAGTACTTC
J gene: TRBJ1-2; clone size: many; V gene: TRBV14; D gene: -; CDR3 protein: CASSQDTTNYGYTF; CDR3 DNA: TGTGCCAGCAGCCAAGATACGACAAACTATGGCTACACCTTC
J gene: TRBJ2-3; clone size: -; V gene: TRBV7-7; D gene: -; CDR3 protein: CASSLRGWADTQYF; CDR3 DNA: TGTGCTAGCAGCTTACGGGGTTGGGCAGATACGCAGTATTTT
J gene: TRBJ2-7; clone size: -; V gene: TRBV2; D gene: -; CDR3 protein: CASSEAAPSYEQYF; CDR3 DNA: TGTGCCAGCAGTGAAGCGGCTCCGTCCTACGAGCAGTACTTC
J gene: TRBJ2-7; clone size: few; V gene: TRBV19; D gene: TRBD1; CDR3 protein: CASSPGQGAYEQYF; CDR3 DNA: TGTGCCAGTAGTCCGGGACAGGGGGCCTACGAGCAGTACTTC